This T cell receptor (beta chain) stems from a study of monozygotic twins with inflammatory bowel disease. Notes on the study in general: Perhaps reflecting limited power, concordant and discordant twins did not differ in repertoire similarity.

Germline lookup yields CDR1 SGHDN and CDR2 FVKESK. This CDR3 is 14 amino acids long. With respect to this clonotype: Its specificity is not known.

TCRalpha and TCRbeta cDNA underwent two nested PCRs of roughly 17 and 9 cycles. TCRdb reanalyzed the 5' RACE reads and collapses them to one entry per CDR3 protein, without DNA. Its listing shows approximately 330,000 distinct CDR3 sequences. This clonotype was obtained from a human donor with ulcerative colitis or Crohn's disease, or a healthy co-twin of an affected twin (not recorded which). Source material: blood. V usage is TRBV14 and J usage is TRBJ2-3; TCRdb returns TRBD1, unconfirmable since there is no DNA. The CDR3 loop is CASSVTGKQDTQYF.